Below are 19 T cell receptor beta chains sequenced from a single sample in a study of blood T cell repertoires in COVID-19 (dated by TCRdb to 2020 to 2022). Library generation was performed with the immunoSEQ multiplex PCR assay. As stored in TCRdb, this immuneACCESS dataset retains in-frame rearrangements with V and J assigned. A fraction of the clones does not appear; measured against another copy, unresolved V genes explain less than half of the discrepancy, and the remainder lacks a known reason. The sample includes roughly 340,000 clones, with about 87% observed a single time. The ten biggest clones cover roughly 2% of the sample. Source material: PBMCs or T cells enriched from blood (not recorded which). The source is a man between 35 and 55 years old in a cohort exposed to, infected with or recovered from COVID-19 (not recorded which).

This rearrangement joins TRBV11-2 to TRBJ2-2; unclear D gene. Deletions cut 0 bases from V and 7 bases from J, with 6 bases between. The CDR3 contains 13 residues. The germline V gene encodes CDR1 SGHAT and CDR2 FQNNGV. The CDR3 DNA reads as TGTGCCAGCAGCTTAGATCGCGTCGGGGAGCTGTTTTTT. This translates into CASSLDRVGELFF.

The chain has TRBV6-1 and TRBJ1-2, with D perhaps TRBD1 (6 bases). The CDR3 has 14 amino acids. Per the germline V gene, CDR1 is MNHNS and CDR2 is SASEGT. The V end was cut by 1 base, the J end by 7 bases, with 13 bases between. CDR3 in amino acids: CASSEVRGARGYTF. The CDR3 nucleotides are TGTGCCAGCAGTGAAGTTCGGGGGGCGCGTGGCTACACCTTC.

The chain combines TRBV12-5 with TRBJ2-1; 8 positions agree with TRBD1. This CDR3 has 15 residues. Germline CDR1 is LGHNT and CDR2 is FRNRAP. V was pared by 7 bases and J by 6 bases, with 11 bases of the junction left unmatched. CDR3 region: CASALTGVTLNEQFF. CDR3 nucleotides: TGTGCTAGTGCCCTGACAGGGGTTACTCTCAATGAGCAGTTCTTC.

The CDR3 sequence is CASSVGTGGLGEQFF. The DNA of the CDR3 is TGCGCCAGCAGCGTGGGGACAGGGGGTTTGGGTGAGCAGTTCTTC. V and J are TRBV5-1 and TRBJ2-1; the match to TRBD1 covers 11 bases. The CDR3 loop spans 15 amino acids. V shed 4 bases and J 9 bases; nucleotides not matched to a gene: 9. Germline-derived CDR1 and CDR2 are SGHRS and YFSETQ.

The rearrangement links TRBV28 to TRBJ2-5, with D possibly being TRBD1 (6 bases). This CDR3 has 14 residues. Germline CDR1 and CDR2: MDHEN and SYDVKM. V lost 4 bases and J lost 1, with 10 bases in between. The DNA of the CDR3 is TGTGCCAGCAGTTCTTGGACAGCCCAAGAGACCCAGTACTTC. The encoded protein is CASSSWTAQETQYF.

The chain is built from TRBV18 and TRBJ2-7; 15 bases align to TRBD2. Trimming took 3 bases from V and 2 from J; bases not matched to a gene: 11. Germline V gene sequence: CDR1 KGHSH, CDR2 LQKENI. This CDR3 is built from 19 residues. CDR3 DNA: TGTGCCAGCTCACCCTTCCCGGGACTAGCGGGAGGAATGACCTACGAGCAGTACTTC. Its protein product is CASSPFPGLAGGMTYEQYF. The whole variable domain, remainder taken from reference TRBV18 and TRBJ2-7, is NAGVMQNPRHLVRRRGQEARLRCSPMKGHSHVYWYRQLPEEGLKFMVYLQKENIIDESGMPKERFSAEFPKEGPSILRIQQVVRGDSAAYFCASSPFPGLAGGMTYEQYFGPGTRLTVT.

The rearrangement joins TRBV5-4 to TRBJ2-7, with D maybe TRBD2 (5 bases). Trimming shortened V by 5 bases and J by 3 bases, and 18 bases separated the two germline ends. CDR1 is SGHNT and CDR2 is YYREEE in the germline V gene (reference sequence). The CDR3 totals 15 residues. The CDR3 reads CASSLARDPLYEQYF. The DNA for the CDR3 is TGTGCCAGCAGTCTAGCCCGAGACCCTCTCTACGAGCAGTACTTC.

The chain carries TRBV10-3 and TRBJ2-2; TRBD2 aligns across 13 bases. Per germline, CDR1 ENHRY and CDR2 SYGVKD. Germline trimming cut 5 bases from V and 3 bases from J; bases unmatched to any gene: 9. The CDR3 is 18 amino acids. DNA of the CDR3: TGTGCCATCAGTACTAGCGGGAGGGCCATATTGGACACCGGGGAGCTGTTTTTT. Translated: CAISTSGRAILDTGELFF.

J is TRBJ2-1 and V is TRBV7-8; 12 nucleotides line up with TRBD2. In germline, CDR1 is SGHVS, CDR2 FQNEAQ. This CDR3 comprises 15 residues. J gave up 5 bases and V 4 bases, and 3 bases lay outside the gene matches. The CDR3 loop reads CASSSRTSGDNEQFF. The CDR3 bases are TGTGCCAGCAGCTCGAGGACTAGCGGGGACAATGAGCAGTTCTTC.

The chain recombines TRBV19 with TRBJ1-5, with D unclear. Germline V gene lookup returns CDR1 LNHDA and CDR2 SQIVND (reference sequence). Trimming took 2 bases from V and 4 from J, leaving 9 bases between them. The length of the CDR3 is 14 residues. The CDR3 DNA sequence: TGTGCCAGTAGTATAATGGCGGCGAATCAGCCCCAGCATTTT. Protein sequence: CASSIMAANQPQHF.

The gene calls are TRBV25-1 and TRBJ2-2; D may be TRBD1 (6 bases). Germline CDR1 MGHDK, CDR2 SYGVNS. With 1 base removed from V and 0 bases from J, the gap between germline ends came to 6 bases. The CDR3 runs 15 residues. As DNA, the CDR3 is TGTGCCAGCAGTGAATGGACAGCGAACACCGGGGAGCTGTTTTTT. Translating it yields CASSEWTANTGELFF.

DNA of the CDR3: TGTGCCAGCAGCGCCGGTGGGCGGGCCGGGGAGCTGTTTTTT. This encodes CASSAGGRAGELFF. The chain carries TRBV5-4 and TRBJ2-2; D may be TRBD2 (5 bases). CDR1 is SGHNT, CDR2 YYREEE, per germline (reference sequence). The V end lost 4 bases, the J end lost 6 bases, and 13 bases lay between the germline ends. This CDR3 comprises 14 residues. Together with reference TRBV5-4 and TRBJ2-2, the CDR3 gives the full variable domain: ETGVTQSPTHLIKTRGQQVTLRCSSQSGHNTVSWYQQALGQGPQFIFQYYREEENGRGNFPPRFSGLQFPNYSSELNVNALELDDSALYLCASSAGGRAGELFFGEGSRLTVL.

This sequence joins TRBV4-2 and TRBJ1-1; TRBD1 is a possible D gene (6 bases). V was pared by 0 bases and J by 7 bases, with 15 bases between. CDR1 is LGHNA and CDR2 is YNFKEQ in the germline V gene. There are 15 residues in the CDR3. CDR3 amino acids: CASSQDRNRDGEAFF. Written as DNA, the CDR3 is TGTGCCAGCAGCCAAGATCGGAACAGGGATGGTGAAGCTTTCTTT.

The V and J genes are TRBV5-1 and TRBJ2-1, with TRBD2 matching over 7 bases. V trimming: 2 bases; J trimming: 6 bases; junction bases outside the gene matches: 5. Per the germline V gene, CDR1 is SGHRS and CDR2 is YFSETQ. The CDR3 is 14 residues long. The CDR3 DNA reads TGCGCCAGCAGCTTAGGGGACTACAGCAATGAGCAGTTCTTC. Its translation: CASSLGDYSNEQFF.

This clone was observed a single time. CDR3 protein: CATSRGGARTQETQYF. Written as DNA, the CDR3 is TGTGCCACCAGCCGAGGCGGCGCCCGAACACAAGAGACCCAGTACTTC. This rearrangement joins TRBV15 to TRBJ2-5; D call uncertain. The germline V gene encodes CDR1 LNHNV and CDR2 YYDKDF (reference sequence). Trimming removed 5 bases at V and 2 bases at J, with 18 bases between. The CDR3 sequence is 16 residues long.

The rearrangement joins TRBV2 to TRBJ1-4; D remains ambiguous. The CDR3 contains 18 residues. V dropped 0 bases and J dropped 4 bases, with 18 bases sitting between them. CDR1 is SNHLY, CDR2 FYNNEI, per germline. CDR3 sequence: CASSEAGGNTDVNEKLFF. The CDR3 DNA reads as TGTGCCAGCAGTGAAGCTGGAGGGAACACGGACGTTAATGAAAAACTGTTTTTT. Drawing the rest from reference TRBV2 and TRBJ1-4, the complete variable domain is EPEVTQTPSHQVTQMGQEVILRCVPISNHLYFYWYRQILGQKVEFLVSFYNNEISEKSEIFDDQFSVERPDGSNFTLKIRSTKLEDSAMYFCASSEAGGNTDVNEKLFFGSGTQLSVL.

Worth noting for this clone: This sample also contains other DNA sequences that code for the same CDR3. The chain has TRBV5-1 and TRBJ1-1; D not resolved. Trimming removed 0 bases from V and 3 bases from J, with 9 bases in between. The germline V gene has CDR1 SGHRS and CDR2 YFSETQ. This CDR3 comprises 14 residues. For the CDR3, the DNA is TGCGCCAGCAGCTTGGGGGGAGCGGACACTGAAGCTTTCTTT. This translates into CASSLGGADTEAFF.

The chain links TRBV11-2 to TRBJ2-7; D remains unclear. The length of the CDR3 is 11 residues. Germline V lookup: CDR1 SGHAT, CDR2 FQNNGV. Trimming took off 1 base at V and 7 bases at J, with 5 bases between the two ends. CDR3 nucleotide sequence: TGTGCCAGCAGCTTAGTAGCTGAGCAGTACTTC. Its protein is CASSLVAEQYF.

This sequence joins TRBV7-9 and TRBJ2-7, with 7 bases lining up with TRBD1. The germline V gene encodes CDR1 SEHNR and CDR2 FQNEAQ (reference sequence). V dropped 6 bases and J dropped 7; count of bases not matched to a gene: 9. The CDR3 contains 13 residues. Here the CDR3 DNA reads TGTGCCAGCAGACAATCCAGGGGGTCTGAGCAGTACTTC. Translation gives CASRQSRGSEQYF.